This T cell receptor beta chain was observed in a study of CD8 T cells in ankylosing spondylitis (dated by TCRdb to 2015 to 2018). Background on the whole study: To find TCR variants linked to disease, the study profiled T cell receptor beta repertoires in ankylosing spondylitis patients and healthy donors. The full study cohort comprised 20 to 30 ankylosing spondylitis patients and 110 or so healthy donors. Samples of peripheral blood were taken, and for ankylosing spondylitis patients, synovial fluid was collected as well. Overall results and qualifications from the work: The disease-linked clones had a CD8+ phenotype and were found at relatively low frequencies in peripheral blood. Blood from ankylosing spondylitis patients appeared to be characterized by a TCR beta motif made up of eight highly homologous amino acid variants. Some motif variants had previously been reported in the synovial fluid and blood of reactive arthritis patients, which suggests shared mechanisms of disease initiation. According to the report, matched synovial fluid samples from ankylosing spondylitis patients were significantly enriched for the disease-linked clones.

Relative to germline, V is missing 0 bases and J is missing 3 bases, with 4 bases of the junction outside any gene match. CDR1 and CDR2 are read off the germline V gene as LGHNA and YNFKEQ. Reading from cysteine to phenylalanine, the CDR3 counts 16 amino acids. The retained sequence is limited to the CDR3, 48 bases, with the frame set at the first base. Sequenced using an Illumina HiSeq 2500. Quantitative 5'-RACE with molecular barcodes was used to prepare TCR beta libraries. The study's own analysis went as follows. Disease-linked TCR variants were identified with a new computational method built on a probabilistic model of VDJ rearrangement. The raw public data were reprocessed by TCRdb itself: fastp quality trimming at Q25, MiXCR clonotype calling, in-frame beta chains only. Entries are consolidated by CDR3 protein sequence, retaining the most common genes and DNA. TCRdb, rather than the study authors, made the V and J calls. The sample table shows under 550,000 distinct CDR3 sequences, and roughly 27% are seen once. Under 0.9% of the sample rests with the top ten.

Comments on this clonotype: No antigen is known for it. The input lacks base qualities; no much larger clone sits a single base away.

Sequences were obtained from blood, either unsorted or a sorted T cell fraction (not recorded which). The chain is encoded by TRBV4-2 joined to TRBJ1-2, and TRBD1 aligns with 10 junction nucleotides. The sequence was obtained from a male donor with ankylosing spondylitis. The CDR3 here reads CASSQDGTGDDYGYTF. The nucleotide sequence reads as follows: TGTGCCAGCAGCCAAGATGGGACAGGGGATGACTATGGCTACACCTTC.